This T cell receptor (beta chain) comes out of a study of Graves' ophthalmopathy and Graves' hyperthyroidism. Study overall: Before any treatment was given, at initial diagnosis, peripheral blood was collected.

Exclusion applied to patients with other autoimmune diseases, uncontrolled infections, pregnancy or lactation. The authors diagnosed from clinical symptoms, serum thyroxine, TRAb, thyroid ultrasound and orbital computed tomography. The PBMC fraction was derived from around 10 ml of fresh peripheral blood. This clonotype has at least ten counts. In germline, CDR1 is GTSNPN, CDR2 SVGIG (reference sequence). The CDR3 spans 13 residues. The germline V and J ends were trimmed by 3 bases and 0 bases, with 5 bases remaining between them. RNA transcripts served as template for amplifying TCR beta CDR3 sequences. A first-round RT-PCR used HTBI primers, followed by a second-round multiplex PCR. One entry per CDR3 protein results from TCRdb running MiXCR on the multiplex PCR reads. The sample shows about 24,000 distinct CDR3 sequences, 48% of them seen only once.

The rearrangement uses TRBV30 and TRBJ2-2, with D maybe TRBD1 (5 bases). Material for sequencing was peripheral blood. The receptor was derived from an adult woman with stable Graves' hyperthyroidism. In DNA form, the CDR3 reads TGTGCCTGGAGCAGGGCGAACACCGGGGAGCTGTTTTTT. This encodes CAWSRANTGELFF.